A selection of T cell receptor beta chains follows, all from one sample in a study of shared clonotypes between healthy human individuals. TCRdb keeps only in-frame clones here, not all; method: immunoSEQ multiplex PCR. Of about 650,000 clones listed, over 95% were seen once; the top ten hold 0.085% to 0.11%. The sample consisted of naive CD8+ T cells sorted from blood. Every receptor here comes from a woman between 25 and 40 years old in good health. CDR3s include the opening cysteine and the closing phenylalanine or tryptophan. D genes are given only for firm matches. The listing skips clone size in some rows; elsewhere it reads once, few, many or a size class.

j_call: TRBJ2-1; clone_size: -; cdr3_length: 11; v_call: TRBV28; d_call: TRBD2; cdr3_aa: CASRQLAGQFF; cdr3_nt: TGTGCCAGCAGACAGCTAGCGGGGCAGTTCTTC
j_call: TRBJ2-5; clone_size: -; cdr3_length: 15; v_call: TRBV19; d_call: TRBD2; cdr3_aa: CASSIGLAVQETQYF; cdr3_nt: TGTGCCAGTAGTATCGGACTAGCGGTCCAAGAGACCCAGTACTTC
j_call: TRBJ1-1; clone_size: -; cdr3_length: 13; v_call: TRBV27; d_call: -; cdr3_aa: CASSLGGATEAFF; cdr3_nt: TGTGCCAGCAGTTTAGGGGGGGCCACTGAAGCTTTCTTT
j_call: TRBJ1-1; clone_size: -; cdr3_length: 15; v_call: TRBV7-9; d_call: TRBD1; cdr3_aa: CASSLASGGNTEAFF; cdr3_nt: TGTGCCAGCAGCTTAGCCTCAGGGGGGAACACTGAAGCTTTCTTT
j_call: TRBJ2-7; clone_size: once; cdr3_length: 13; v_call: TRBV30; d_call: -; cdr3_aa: CAWGGLAAHEQYF; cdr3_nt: TGTGCCTGGGGGGGGCTAGCGGCCCACGAGCAGTACTTC
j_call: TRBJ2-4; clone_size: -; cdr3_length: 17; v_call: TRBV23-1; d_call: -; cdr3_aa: CASSHEGWDLPKNIQYF; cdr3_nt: TGCGCCAGCAGTCATGAGGGATGGGATTTGCCCAAAAACATTCAGTACTTC
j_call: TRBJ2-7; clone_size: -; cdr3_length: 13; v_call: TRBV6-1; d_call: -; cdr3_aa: CASSGASAYEQYF; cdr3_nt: TGTGCCAGCAGTGGGGCTAGCGCGTACGAGCAGTACTTC
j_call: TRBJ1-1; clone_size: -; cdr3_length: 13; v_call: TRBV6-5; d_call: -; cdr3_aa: CASSYGASTEAFF; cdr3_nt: TGTGCCAGCAGTTACGGAGCGAGCACTGAAGCTTTCTTT
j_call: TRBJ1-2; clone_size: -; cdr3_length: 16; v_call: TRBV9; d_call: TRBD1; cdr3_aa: CASSVSGTAPNYGYTF; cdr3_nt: TGTGCCAGCAGCGTATCGGGGACAGCACCGAACTATGGCTACACCTTC
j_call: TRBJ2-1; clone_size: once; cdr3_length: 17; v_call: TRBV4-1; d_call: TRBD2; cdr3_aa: CASSQGGGGSSYNEQFF; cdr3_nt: TGCGCCAGCAGCCAAGGTGGGGGAGGGAGCTCCTACAATGAGCAGTTCTTC
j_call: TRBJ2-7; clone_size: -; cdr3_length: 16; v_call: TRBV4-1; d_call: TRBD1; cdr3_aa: CASSQLWTGGSYEQYF; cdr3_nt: TGCGCCAGCAGCCAACTTTGGACAGGGGGCTCCTACGAGCAGTACTTC
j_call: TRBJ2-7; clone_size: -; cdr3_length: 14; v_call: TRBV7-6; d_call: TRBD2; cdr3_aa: CASSSWTSGSEQYF; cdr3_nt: TGTGCCAGCAGCTCCTGGACTAGCGGCAGCGAGCAGTACTTC
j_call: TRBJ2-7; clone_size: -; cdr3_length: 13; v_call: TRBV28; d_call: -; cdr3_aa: CASSPLYVYEQYF; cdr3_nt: TGTGCCAGCAGCCCACTATACGTCTACGAGCAGTACTTC
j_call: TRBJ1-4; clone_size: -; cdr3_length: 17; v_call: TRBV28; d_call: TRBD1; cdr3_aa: CASSLGPRQGTNEKLFF; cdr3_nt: TGTGCCAGCAGTTTAGGTCCGAGACAGGGGACTAATGAAAAACTGTTTTTT
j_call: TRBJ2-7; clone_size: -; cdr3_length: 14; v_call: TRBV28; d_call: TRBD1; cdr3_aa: CASRRTGRSYEQYF; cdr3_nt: TGTGCCAGCAGGAGGACAGGTCGGTCCTACGAGCAGTACTTC
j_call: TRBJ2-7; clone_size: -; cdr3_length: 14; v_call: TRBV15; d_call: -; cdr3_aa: CATSNPSNPYEQYF; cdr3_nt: TGTGCCACCAGCAACCCCTCGAACCCCTACGAGCAGTACTTC
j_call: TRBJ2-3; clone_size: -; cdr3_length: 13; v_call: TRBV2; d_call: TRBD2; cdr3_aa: CAIRLAGDDTQYF; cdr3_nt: TGTGCCATTCGACTAGCGGGAGACGATACGCAGTATTTT
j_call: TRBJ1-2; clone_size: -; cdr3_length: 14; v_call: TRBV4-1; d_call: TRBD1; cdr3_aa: CASSPPGTGEGYTF; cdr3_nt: TGCGCCAGCAGCCCTCCCGGGACAGGGGAAGGCTACACCTTC
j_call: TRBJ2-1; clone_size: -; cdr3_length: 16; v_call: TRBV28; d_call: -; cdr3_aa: CASSLPLREGIYEQFF; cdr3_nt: TGTGCCAGCAGTTTACCCCTAAGGGAAGGTATCTATGAGCAGTTCTTC
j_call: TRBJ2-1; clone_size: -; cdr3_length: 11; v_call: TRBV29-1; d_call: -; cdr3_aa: CSHYWGNEQFF; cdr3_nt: TGCAGTCATTATTGGGGCAATGAGCAGTTCTTC
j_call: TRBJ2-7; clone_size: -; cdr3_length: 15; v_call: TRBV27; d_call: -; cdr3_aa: CASSLFGGRGYEQYF; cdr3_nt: TGTGCCAGCAGTTTATTTGGGGGGAGAGGCTACGAGCAGTACTTC
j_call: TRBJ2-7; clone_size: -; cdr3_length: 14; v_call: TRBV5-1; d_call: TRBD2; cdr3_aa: CASSSTSGSYEQYF; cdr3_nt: TGCGCCAGCAGCTCCACTAGCGGGAGTTACGAGCAGTACTTC
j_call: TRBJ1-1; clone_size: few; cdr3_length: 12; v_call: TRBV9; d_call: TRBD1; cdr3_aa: CASSVPGQEAFF; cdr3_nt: TGTGCCAGCAGCGTACCGGGACAGGAAGCTTTCTTT
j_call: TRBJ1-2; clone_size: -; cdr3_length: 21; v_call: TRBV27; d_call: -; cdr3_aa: CASSLHEPPRGVRGLNYGYTF; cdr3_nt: TGTGCCAGCAGTTTACACGAACCCCCACGCGGGGTCCGAGGTCTTAACTATGGCTACACCTTC
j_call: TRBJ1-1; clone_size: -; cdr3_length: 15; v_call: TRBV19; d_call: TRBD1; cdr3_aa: CASSNPGQGAPEAFF; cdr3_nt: TGTGCCAGTAGTAATCCGGGACAGGGGGCCCCTGAAGCTTTCTTT
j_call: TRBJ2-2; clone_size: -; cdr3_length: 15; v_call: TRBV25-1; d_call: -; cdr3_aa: CASSETPSDTGELFF; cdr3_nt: TGTGCCAGCAGTGAGACTCCGTCGGACACCGGGGAGCTGTTTTTT
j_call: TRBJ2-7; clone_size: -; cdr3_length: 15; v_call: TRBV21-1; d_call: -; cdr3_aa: CASSKATGGTYEQYF; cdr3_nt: TGTGCCAGCAGCAAAGCAACAGGGGGAACTTACGAGCAGTACTTC
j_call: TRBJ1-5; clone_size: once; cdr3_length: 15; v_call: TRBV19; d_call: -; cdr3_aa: CASRMGGFSNQPQHF; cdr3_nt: TGTGCCAGTAGGATGGGGGGATTCAGCAATCAGCCCCAGCATTTT
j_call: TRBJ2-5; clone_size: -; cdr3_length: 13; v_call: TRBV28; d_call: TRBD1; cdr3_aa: CASVQGAQETQYF; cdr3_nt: TGTGCCAGCGTACAGGGGGCCCAGGAGACCCAGTACTTC
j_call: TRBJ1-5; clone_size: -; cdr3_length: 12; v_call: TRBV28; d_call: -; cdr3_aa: CASSLGGQPQHF; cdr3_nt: TGTGCCAGCAGTTTAGGGGGGCAGCCCCAGCATTTT
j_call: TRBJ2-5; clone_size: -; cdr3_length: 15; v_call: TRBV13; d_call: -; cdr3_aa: CASSLRQAFQETQYF; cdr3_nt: TGTGCCAGCAGCCTCCGACAGGCCTTCCAAGAGACCCAGTACTTC
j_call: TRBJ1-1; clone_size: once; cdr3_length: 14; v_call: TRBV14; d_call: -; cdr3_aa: CASSQMQIITEAFF; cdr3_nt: TGTGCCAGCAGCCAAATGCAGATTATCACTGAAGCTTTCTTT
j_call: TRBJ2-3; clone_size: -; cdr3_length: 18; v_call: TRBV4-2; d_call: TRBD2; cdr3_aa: CASSQAGTSGRVTDTQYF; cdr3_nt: TGTGCCAGCAGCCAAGCCGGGACTAGCGGGAGGGTAACAGATACGCAGTATTTT
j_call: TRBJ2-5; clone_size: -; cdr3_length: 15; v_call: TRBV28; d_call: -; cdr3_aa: CASSFEVRDRGTQYF; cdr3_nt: TGTGCCAGCAGTTTTGAAGTCCGGGATCGGGGAACCCAGTACTTC
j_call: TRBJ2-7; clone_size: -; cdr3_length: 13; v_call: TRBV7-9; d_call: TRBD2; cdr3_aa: CASLPARGYEQYF; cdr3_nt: TGTGCCAGCCTCCCGGCGCGGGGGTACGAGCAGTACTTC
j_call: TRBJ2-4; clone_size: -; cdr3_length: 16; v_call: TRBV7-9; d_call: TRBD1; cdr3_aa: CASSPRTGEAKNIQYF; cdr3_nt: TGTGCCAGCAGCCCACGGACAGGGGAAGCCAAAAACATTCAGTACTTC
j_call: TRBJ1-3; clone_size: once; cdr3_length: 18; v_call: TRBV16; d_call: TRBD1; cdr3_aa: CASSQSRRGPSSGNTIYF; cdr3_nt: TGTGCCAGCAGCCAGAGCCGCAGGGGGCCCAGCTCTGGAAACACCATATATTTT
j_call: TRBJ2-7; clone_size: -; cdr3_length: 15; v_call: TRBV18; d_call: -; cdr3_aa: CASSHNRLRRGEQYF; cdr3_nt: TGTGCCAGCTCACACAACAGGCTACGGAGGGGAGAGCAGTACTTC
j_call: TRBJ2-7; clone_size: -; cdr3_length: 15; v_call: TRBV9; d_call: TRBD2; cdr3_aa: CASSDTSGRASEQYF; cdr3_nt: TGTGCCAGCAGCGATACTAGCGGGAGGGCCTCGGAGCAGTACTTC
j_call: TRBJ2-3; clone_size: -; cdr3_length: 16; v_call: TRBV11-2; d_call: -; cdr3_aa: CASSSQVLGPVDTQYF; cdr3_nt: TGTGCCAGCAGCTCCCAGGTGTTGGGGCCTGTAGATACGCAGTATTTT
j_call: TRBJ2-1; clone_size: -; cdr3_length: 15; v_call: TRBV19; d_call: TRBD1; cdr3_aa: CASSMGRGNYNEQFF; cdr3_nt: TGTGCCAGTAGTATGGGCAGGGGGAACTACAATGAGCAGTTCTTC
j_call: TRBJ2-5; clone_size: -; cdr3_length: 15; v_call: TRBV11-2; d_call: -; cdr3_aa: CASSLDFGTQETQYF; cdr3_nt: TGTGCCAGCAGCTTAGATTTTGGTACCCAAGAGACCCAGTACTTC
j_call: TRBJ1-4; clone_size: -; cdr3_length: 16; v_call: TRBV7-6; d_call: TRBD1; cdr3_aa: CASSSSTGETNEKLFF; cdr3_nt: TGTGCCAGCAGCTCCAGCACAGGGGAAACTAATGAAAAACTGTTTTTT
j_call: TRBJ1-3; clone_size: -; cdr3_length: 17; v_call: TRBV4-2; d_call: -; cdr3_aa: CASSQDSVRGFGNTIYF; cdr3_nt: TGTGCCAGCAGCCAAGATTCCGTCAGGGGCTTCGGAAACACCATATATTTT
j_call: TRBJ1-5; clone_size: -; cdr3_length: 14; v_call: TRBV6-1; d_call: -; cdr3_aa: CASTPHARSQPQHF; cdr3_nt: TGTGCCAGCACACCTCACGCCCGGAGTCAGCCCCAGCATTTT
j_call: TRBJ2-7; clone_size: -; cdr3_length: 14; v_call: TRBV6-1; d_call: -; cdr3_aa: CASTSRETPYEQYF; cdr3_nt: TGTGCCAGCACTTCGCGGGAAACCCCCTACGAGCAGTACTTC
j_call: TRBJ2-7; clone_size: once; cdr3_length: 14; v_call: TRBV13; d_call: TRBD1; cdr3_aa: CASSFTGGSYEQYF; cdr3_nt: TGTGCCAGCAGCTTCACAGGGGGATCCTACGAGCAGTACTTC
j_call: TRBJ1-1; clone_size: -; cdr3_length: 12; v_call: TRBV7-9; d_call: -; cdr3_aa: CASSLGTSEAFF; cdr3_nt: TGTGCCAGCAGCTTAGGGACAAGTGAAGCTTTCTTT
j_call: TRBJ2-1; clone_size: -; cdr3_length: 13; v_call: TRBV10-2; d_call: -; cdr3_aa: CASTLAGANEQFF; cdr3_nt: TGCGCCAGCACGCTGGCAGGGGCCAATGAGCAGTTCTTC
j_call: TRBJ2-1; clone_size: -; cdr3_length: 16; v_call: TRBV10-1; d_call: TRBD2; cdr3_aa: CASSESEGTSGDTGFF; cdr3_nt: TGCGCCAGCAGTGAGTCGGAGGGGACTAGCGGGGACACAGGGTTCTTC
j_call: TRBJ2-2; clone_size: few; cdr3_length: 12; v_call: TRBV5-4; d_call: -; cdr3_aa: CASSLYLGELFF; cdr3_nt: TGTGCCAGCAGCTTGTACCTTGGGGAGCTGTTTTTT
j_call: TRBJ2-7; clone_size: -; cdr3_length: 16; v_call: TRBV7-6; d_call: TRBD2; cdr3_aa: CASSLGTSGRSDEQYF; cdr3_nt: TGTGCCAGCAGCTTAGGGACTAGCGGGAGGTCGGACGAGCAGTACTTC